This is a list of T cell receptor beta chains from one sample in a study of T cells after yellow fever vaccination. TCRdb itself ran the 5' RACE reads through MiXCR, one entry per CDR3 protein. The sample consists of about 340,000 distinct CDR3 sequences, around an eighth of them appearing once. Sequenced material: CD4+ T cells sorted from PBMCs, taken 15 days after the yellow fever booster vaccination. All receptors derive from a man in his late teens or twenties who received the YFV17D yellow fever vaccine. The conserved cysteine and the conserved F or W are not part of the CDR3 here. Only part of the rows carry a size: once, few, many, or a class if the clone is expanded.

abundance	v_gene	j_gene	CDR3aa
many	TRBV5-1	TRBJ2-5	ASSLVMETQY
NA	TRBV3-1	TRBJ2-3	ASSHSRGAAMYTQY
NA	TRBV20-1	TRBJ2-3	SNGGPRRGDTQY
NA	TRBV24-1	TRBJ1-5	ATGEWYSNQPQH
NA	TRBV4-1	TRBJ1-1	ASSQGLQGNMNTEAF
many	TRBV4-3	TRBJ2-1	ASSQNFIGLSSYNEQF
many	TRBV24-1	TRBJ2-5	ATSDSDRAGTQY
few	TRBV7-2	TRBJ2-3	ASSSGFTQY
many	TRBV20-1	TRBJ2-6	SAGQGAGANVLT
NA	TRBV6-2/TRBV6-3	TRBJ1-2	ASSLLITRGYT
NA	TRBV10-3	TRBJ1-4	AISKEGVNEKLF
NA	TRBV2	TRBJ2-2	ASAELTGELF
NA	TRBV4-1	TRBJ2-2	ASSQPTGQGTGELF
many	TRBV5-1	TRBJ1-1	ASSLDQGRGSNTEAF
few	TRBV7-7	TRBJ2-5	ASSLDGGETQY
NA	TRBV19	TRBJ1-6	ASSRGIVMDSPLH
NA	TRBV5-1	TRBJ1-4	ASSLEQGDRLF
few	TRBV20-1	TRBJ1-4	SATQTRDDEKLF
many	TRBV3-1	TRBJ2-4	ASSTGSNIQY
NA	TRBV29-1	TRBJ2-3	SATQGSGLAGGTDTQY
few	TRBV29-1	TRBJ1-2	SGGGLYGYT
many	TRBV12-3/TRBV12-4	TRBJ2-3	ASSPGQPTDTQY
few	TRBV6-2/TRBV6-3	TRBJ2-4	ASSYSEQSIQY
NA	TRBV20-1	TRBJ2-6	SASGGPSSGANVLT
NA	TRBV18	TRBJ2-3	ASSPLLEDTQY
NA	TRBV5-1	TRBJ2-2	ASSPAEGNTGELF
many	TRBV5-1	TRBJ2-5	ASSLGLAGVETQY
few	TRBV28	TRBJ2-5	ASRRASGYQETQY